The clone carrying this TCR beta chain was recorded at least ten times. The antigen remains undetermined. Amplification of TCR alpha and beta CDR3 regions from RNA used iRepertoire nested multiplex PCR. For one-step reverse transcription and amplification, about 85-400 ng of tissue mRNA or PBMC total RNA was used. TCRdb fed the multiplex PCR reads into MiXCR, producing one record per CDR3 protein. The data hold some 190,000 distinct CDR3 sequences, with 32% observed a single time. The sample comes from a study of glioma-infiltrating T cells. Study-level findings and limits: Tissue and blood shared very few CDR3 sequences.

Germline CDR1 MGHRA, CDR2 YSYEKL. The V and J ends lost 0 bases and 1 base respectively, with 18 bases between them. CDR3 length: 18 amino acids. The rearrangement joins TRBV4-1 to TRBJ1-1; TRBD1 might be the D (6 bases). The sequenced sample was glioma tissue, nonneoplastic brain tissue, or PBMCs (not recorded which). The source is a human donor with low-grade glioma or glioblastoma, undergoing nonglioma brain surgery, or in good health (not recorded which). CDR3 in amino acids: CASSQDEGGVSRNTEAFF. CDR3 nucleotides: TGCGCCAGCAGCCAAGATGAAGGGGGGGTCTCTCGGAACACTGAAGCTTTCTTT.